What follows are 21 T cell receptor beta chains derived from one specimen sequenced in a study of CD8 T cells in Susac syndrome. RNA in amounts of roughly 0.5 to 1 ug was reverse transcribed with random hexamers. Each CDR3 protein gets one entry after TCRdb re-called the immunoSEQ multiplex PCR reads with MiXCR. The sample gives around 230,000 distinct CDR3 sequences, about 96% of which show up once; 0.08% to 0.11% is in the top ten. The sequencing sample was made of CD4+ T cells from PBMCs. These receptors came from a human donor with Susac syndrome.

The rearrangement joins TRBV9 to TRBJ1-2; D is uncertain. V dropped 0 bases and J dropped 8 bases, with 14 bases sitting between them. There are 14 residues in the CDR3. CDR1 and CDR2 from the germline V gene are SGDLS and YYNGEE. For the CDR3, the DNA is TGTGCCAGCAGCGTAGCCAGCCTTGGGAAAGGCTACACCTTC. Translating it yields CASSVASLGKGYTF.

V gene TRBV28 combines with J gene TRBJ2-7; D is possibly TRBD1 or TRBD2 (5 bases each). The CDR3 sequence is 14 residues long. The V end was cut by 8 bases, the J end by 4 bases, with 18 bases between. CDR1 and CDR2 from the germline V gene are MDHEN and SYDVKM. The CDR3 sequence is CASLSGRPLYEQYF. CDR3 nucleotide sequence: TGTGCCAGCCTCTCGGGACGGCCTTTATACGAGCAGTACTTC.

The CDR3 region has the DNA TGCAGTGCTCAAACCGGGTCCCTGAACTACGAGCAGTACTTC. Protein: CSAQTGSLNYEQYF. The chain has TRBV20-1 and TRBJ2-7; D remains unclear. The CDR3 totals 14 residues. Germline CDR1 reads DFQATT; CDR2 reads SNEGSKA (reference sequence). The V and J ends lost 5 bases and 3 bases respectively, with 17 bases between them.

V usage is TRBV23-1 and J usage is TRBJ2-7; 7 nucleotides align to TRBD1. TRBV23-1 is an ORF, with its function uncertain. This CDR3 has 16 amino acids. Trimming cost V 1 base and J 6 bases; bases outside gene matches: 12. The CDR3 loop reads CASSQWGHDREGEQYF. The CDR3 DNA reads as TGCGCCAGCAGTCAATGGGGCCACGACAGGGAAGGCGAGCAGTACTTC.

CDR3 in amino acids: CAWSLGGGAQPQHF. CDR3 in DNA: TGTGCCTGGAGTCTCGGAGGAGGAGCTCAGCCCCAGCATTTT. This chain links TRBV30 with TRBJ1-5; unclear D gene. In germline, CDR1 is GTSNPN, CDR2 SVGIG (reference sequence). The CDR3 is 14 residues long. Trimming removed 2 bases at V and 6 bases at J, with 14 bases between.

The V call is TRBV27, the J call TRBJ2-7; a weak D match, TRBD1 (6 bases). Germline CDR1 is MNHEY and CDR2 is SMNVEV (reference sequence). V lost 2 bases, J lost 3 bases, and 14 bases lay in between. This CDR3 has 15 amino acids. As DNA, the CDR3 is TGTGCCAGCAGTTTAAAACAGGGCGGTGTCTACGAGCAGTACTTC. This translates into CASSLKQGGVYEQYF.

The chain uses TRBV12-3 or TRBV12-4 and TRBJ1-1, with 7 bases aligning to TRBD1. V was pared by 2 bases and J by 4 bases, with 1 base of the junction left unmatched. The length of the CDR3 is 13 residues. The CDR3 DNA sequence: TGTGCCAGCAGTTTACAGGGGGGCACTGAAGCTTTCTTT. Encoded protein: CASSLQGGTEAFF.

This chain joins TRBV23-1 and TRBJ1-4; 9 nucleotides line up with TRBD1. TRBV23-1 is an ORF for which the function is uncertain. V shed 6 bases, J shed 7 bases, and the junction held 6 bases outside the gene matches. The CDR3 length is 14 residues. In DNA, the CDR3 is TGCGCCAGCAGCACAGGGGGCGGGTGTGAAAAACTGTTTTTT. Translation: CASSTGGGCEKLFF.

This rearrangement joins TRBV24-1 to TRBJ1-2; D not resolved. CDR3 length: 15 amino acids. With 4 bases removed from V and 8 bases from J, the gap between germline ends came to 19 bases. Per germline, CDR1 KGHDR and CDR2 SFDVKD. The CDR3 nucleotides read TGTGCCACCAGTGACTACCGGACGGGTGAGGAGGGCTACACCTTC. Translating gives CATSDYRTGEEGYTF.

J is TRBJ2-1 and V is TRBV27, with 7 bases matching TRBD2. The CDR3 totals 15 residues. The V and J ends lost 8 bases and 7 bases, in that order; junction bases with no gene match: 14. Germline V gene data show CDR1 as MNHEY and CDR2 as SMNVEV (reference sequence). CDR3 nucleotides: TGTGCCAGCGACGAGCGGGGAGTAGGGCGGAATGAGCAGTTCTTC. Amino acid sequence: CASDERGVGRNEQFF.

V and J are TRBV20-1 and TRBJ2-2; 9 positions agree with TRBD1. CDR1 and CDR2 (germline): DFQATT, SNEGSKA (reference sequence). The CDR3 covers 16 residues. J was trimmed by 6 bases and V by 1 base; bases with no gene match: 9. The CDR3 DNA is TGCAGTGCTAGAGCGCTGGGACAGGGAAATTCCGGGGAGCTGTTTTTT. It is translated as CSARALGQGNSGELFF.

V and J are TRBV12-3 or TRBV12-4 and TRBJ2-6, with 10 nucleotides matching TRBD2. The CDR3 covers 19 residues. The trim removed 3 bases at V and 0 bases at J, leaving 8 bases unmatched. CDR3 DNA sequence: TGTGCCAGCAGTTTTATCATGACTAGCGGGCGCTCTGGGGCCAACGTCCTGACTTTC. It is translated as CASSFIMTSGRSGANVLTF.

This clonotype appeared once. This CDR3 is CASSRTSGAGGVEQFF. DNA of the CDR3: TGTGCCAGCAGCCGTACTAGCGGTGCCGGCGGAGTTGAGCAGTTCTTC. The chain combines TRBV13 with TRBJ2-1; TRBD2 agrees at 8 bases. The germline V gene encodes CDR1 PRHDT and CDR2 FYEKMQ (reference sequence). The CDR3 is made up of 16 amino acids. After removal of 5 bases from V and 9 bases from J, the junction contained 15 bases not matched to a gene.

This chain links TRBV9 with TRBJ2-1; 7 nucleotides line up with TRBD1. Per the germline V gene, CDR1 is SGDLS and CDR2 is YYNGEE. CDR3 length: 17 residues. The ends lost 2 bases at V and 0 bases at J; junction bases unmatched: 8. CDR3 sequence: CASSVRTGQSSYNEQFF. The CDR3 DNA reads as TGTGCCAGCAGCGTCCGGACAGGCCAGAGCTCCTACAATGAGCAGTTCTTC.

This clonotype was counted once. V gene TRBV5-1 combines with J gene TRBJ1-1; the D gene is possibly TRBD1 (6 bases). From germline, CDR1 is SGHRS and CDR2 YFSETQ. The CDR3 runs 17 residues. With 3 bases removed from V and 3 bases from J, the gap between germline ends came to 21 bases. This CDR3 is CASSSLGTKKGHTEAFF. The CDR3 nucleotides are TGCGCCAGCAGCTCGCTGGGGACAAAGAAGGGACACACTGAAGCTTTCTTT.

For the CDR3, the DNA is TGTGCCAACGACGGGACAGCGGCTGGCTACACCTTC. Translating it yields CANDGTAAGYTF. V gene TRBV19 combines with J gene TRBJ1-2; 7 bases line up with TRBD1. The CDR3 is 12 residues long. Per germline, CDR1 LNHDA and CDR2 SQIVND (reference sequence). After removal of 10 bases from V and 7 bases from J, the junction contained 9 bases not matched to a gene.

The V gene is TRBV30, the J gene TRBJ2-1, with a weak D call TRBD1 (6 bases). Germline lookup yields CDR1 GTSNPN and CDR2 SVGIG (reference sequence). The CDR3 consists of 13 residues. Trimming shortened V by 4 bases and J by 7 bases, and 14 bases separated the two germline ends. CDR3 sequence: CAWNREQGNEQFF. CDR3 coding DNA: TGTGCCTGGAACAGGGAGCAAGGGAATGAGCAGTTCTTC.

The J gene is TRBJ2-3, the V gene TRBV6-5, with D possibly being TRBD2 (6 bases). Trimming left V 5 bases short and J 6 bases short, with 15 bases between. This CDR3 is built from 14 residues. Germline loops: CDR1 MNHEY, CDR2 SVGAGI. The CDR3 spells CASSRLDLSDTQYF. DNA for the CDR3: TGTGCCAGCAGTCGACTAGACCTATCGGATACGCAGTATTTT.

DNA of the CDR3: TGTGCCAGCTCACCCGGGACAGGGTCCGGGGAGCTGTTTTTT. It yields the protein CASSPGTGSGELFF. The V and J genes are TRBV18 and TRBJ2-2; 9 positions match TRBD1. The CDR3 totals 14 residues. Germline values: CDR1 KGHSH, CDR2 LQKENI. V shed 3 bases, J shed 6 bases, and the junction held 2 bases outside the gene matches.

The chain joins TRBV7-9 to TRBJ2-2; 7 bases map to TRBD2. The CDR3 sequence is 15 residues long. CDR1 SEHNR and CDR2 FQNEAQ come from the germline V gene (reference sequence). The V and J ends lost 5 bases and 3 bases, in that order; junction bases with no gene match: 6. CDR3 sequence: CASSPTSEYTGELFF. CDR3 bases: TGTGCCAGCAGCCCAACTAGCGAATACACCGGGGAGCTGTTTTTT.

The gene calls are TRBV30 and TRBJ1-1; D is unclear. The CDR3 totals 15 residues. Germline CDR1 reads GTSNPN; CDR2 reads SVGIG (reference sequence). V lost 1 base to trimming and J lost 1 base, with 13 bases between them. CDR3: CAWSGRWQTNTEAFF. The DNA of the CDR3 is TGTGCCTGGAGTGGGAGGTGGCAGACGAACACTGAAGCTTTCTTT.